The TCR beta chain described here comes from a study of cytomegalovirus exposure and HLA in healthy donors. With respect to this clone: Its antigen is unidentified.

Study outcomes and limitations: Clonal expansion, a later analysis showed, was greater in HLA-associated TCR beta chains than in equally common others. Later on, an analysis tied 15,000 to 20,000 TCR beta sequences to HLA alleles at 0.05 false discovery rate.

Trimming removed 4 bases from V and 3 bases from J, with 13 bases in between. This CDR3 spans 16 amino acids. Germline loops: CDR1 SGHNT, CDR2 YENEEA. The primer mix had 60 Vbeta and 13 Jbeta primers. Assay used: immunoSEQ multiplex PCR; TCRdb lists only in-frame clones, some missing. The table lists 200,000 or so clones, over 60% of them singletons. The rearrangement links TRBV11-3 to TRBJ2-6, with D tentatively TRBD2 (7 bases). The TCR comes from a woman in her 30s in good health and CMV-seropositive. The sequencing input was PBMCs. This chain's CDR3 is CASSSRGGGGANVLTF. The CDR3 bases are TGTGCCAGCAGCTCGAGGGGGGGCGGTGGGGCCAACGTCCTGACTTTC. The full variable domain, rest sourced from reference TRBV11-3 and TRBJ2-6, is EAGVVQSPRYKIIEKKQPVAFWCNPISGHNTLYWYLQNLGQGPELLIRYENEEAVDDSQLPKDRFSAERLKGVDSTLKIQPAELGDSAVYLCASSSRGGGGANVLTFGAGSRLTVL.